The rows below give T cell receptor beta chains drawn from one sample of a study of Graves' ophthalmopathy and Graves' hyperthyroidism. TCRdb processed the multiplex PCR reads anew with MiXCR; each CDR3 protein has one entry. The repertoire holds about 380,000 distinct CDR3 sequences, 15% seen once, with about 7% in the top ten. Sequenced material: peripheral blood. These receptor sequences come from a woman aged 18-35 years with stable Graves' hyperthyroidism. Each CDR3 is given with its conserved first and last residue. The order of the fields is V gene, D gene, J gene, clone size, CDR3 DNA, CDR3 protein. A D gene is named only where the DNA matches it firmly. Clone size is stated in some rows and not others, as once, few, many or a class when expanded.

TRBV6-6	.	TRBJ2-5	many	TGTGCCAGCAGTTACTTGAAGACCCAGTACTTC	CASSYLKTQYF
TRBV6-1	TRBD1	TRBJ2-7	many	TGTGCCAGCAGGCCGACAGGGGCGGACGAGCAGTACTTC	CASRPTGADEQYF
TRBV2	.	TRBJ1-5	many	TGTGCCAGCAGGGGACATCCGGATCAGCCCCAGCATTTT	CASRGHPDQPQHF
TRBV11-1	.	TRBJ2-5	many	TGTGCCAGCAGCTCCGAGATGAAAGAGACCCAGTACTTC	CASSSEMKETQYF
TRBV29-1	.	TRBJ1-1	many	TGCAGCGTGGGATCGATAGGGATCAACACTGAAGCTTTCTTT	CSVGSIGINTEAFF
TRBV28	.	TRBJ2-5	many	TGTGCCAGCAGAAAACAGGAAGAAGAGGCCCAGTACTTC	CASRKQEEEAQYF
TRBV20-1	TRBD2	TRBJ2-7	many	TGCAGTGCTAGGGGTAGCGGGCCCTACGAGCAGTACTTC	CSARGSGPYEQYF
TRBV29-1	.	TRBJ2-7	many	TGCAGCGTTTCTCGGACAAACGGGGAGCAGTACTTC	CSVSRTNGEQYF
TRBV2	.	TRBJ1-5	many	TGTGCCAGCAGGGACAGCCCAAATCAGCCCCAGCATTTT	CASRDSPNQPQHF
TRBV7-2	.	TRBJ2-7	many	TGTGCCAGCAGCTTTGGTGGGGACCGATACGAGCAGTACTTC	CASSFGGDRYEQYF
TRBV5-1	.	TRBJ1-5	few	TGCGCCAGCAGCGCTAGGGCGAAAAATCAGCCCCAGCATTTT	CASSARAKNQPQHF
TRBV27	TRBD1	TRBJ1-2	.	TGTGCCAGCAGGGGACAGGGGGGCGATGGCTACACCTTC	CASRGQGGDGYTF
TRBV6-1	.	TRBJ2-5	many	TGTGCCAGCAGAAGTCTATGGACGAACCAAGAGACCCAGTACTTC	CASRSLWTNQETQYF
TRBV7-6	.	TRBJ2-7	many	TGTGCCAGCAGCTTACAAGGGAATGCGCGCGAGCAGTACTTC	CASSLQGNAREQYF
TRBV20-1	.	TRBJ2-5	many	TGCAGTGCTAGAGATCCAACGGACCCACGGAGGCCACAAGAGACCCAGTACTTC	CSARDPTDPRRPQETQYF
TRBV7-9	.	TRBJ1-1	many	TGTGCCAGCAGCTCGACGACAAGGCGGACTGAAGCTTTCTTT	CASSSTTRRTEAFF
TRBV7-9	TRBD1	TRBJ2-7	many	TGTGCCAGCACCGGGACAGGCGGACCCTACGAGCAGTACTTC	CASTGTGGPYEQYF
TRBV28	.	TRBJ2-5	many	TGTGCCAGCAGTTTAGAGGGGTGGGAGACCCAGTACTTC	CASSLEGWETQYF
TRBV6-1	.	TRBJ1-2	many	TGTGCCAGTATTCATGTGCGGGGTTTTGGCTACACCTTC	CASIHVRGFGYTF
TRBV7-9	.	TRBJ1-3	many	TGTGCCAGCAGCCCTCACAGGGAAGCGAACACCATATATTTT	CASSPHREANTIYF
TRBV7-9	TRBD1	TRBJ2-6	.	TGTGCCAGCAGCGGCCGGGACAGGGGAACTGGGGCCAACGTCCTGACTTTC	CASSGRDRGTGANVLTF